The 7 T cell receptor beta chains below were found in one sample sequenced in a study of T cell responses to AZD1222 COVID-19 vaccine. Produced via immunoSEQ multiplex PCR; TCRdb's table is partial and in-frame only. The table includes around 200,000 clones, approximately 90% detected once. The sequencing here drew on peripheral blood, taken 28 days after the second AZD1222 dose. The receptor source for this set is an adult who received the AZD1222 COVID-19 vaccine.

The rearrangement links TRBV28 to TRBJ2-1; 8 nucleotides line up with TRBD1. J lost 4 bases, V lost 8 bases, and 4 bases had no gene match. The CDR3 spans 13 residues. The V gene's germline CDR1 is MDHEN and CDR2 SYDVKM. CDR3 amino acids: CASDRGRYNEQFF. The CDR3 DNA sequence: TGTGCCAGCGACAGGGGAAGGTACAATGAGCAGTTCTTC.

The V and J genes are TRBV28 and TRBJ2-7, with 8 positions matching TRBD2. V gave up 6 bases and J gave up 3 bases; unmatched junction bases: 10. The CDR3 has 15 amino acids. The V gene's germline CDR1 is MDHEN and CDR2 SYDVKM. The CDR3 region is CASRPPAGASYEQYF. CDR3 sequence (DNA): TGTGCCAGCAGACCCCCAGCGGGAGCGAGCTACGAGCAGTACTTC.

The rearrangement links TRBV4-1 to TRBJ2-7; D possibly corresponds to TRBD1 (5 bases). Trimming removed 5 bases from V and 4 bases from J, with 6 bases in between. Germline CDR1 is MGHRA and CDR2 is YSYEKL. The CDR3 has 11 residues. The CDR3 nucleotides are TGCGCCAGCAGCTACAGGTACGAGCAGTACTTC. Protein product: CASSYRYEQYF.

V gene TRBV5-1 combines with J gene TRBJ2-5, with D maybe TRBD2 (5 bases). Germline values: CDR1 SGHRS, CDR2 YFSETQ. V was pared by 4 bases and J by 5 bases, with 15 bases between. This CDR3 has 14 residues. CDR3 sequence: CASSPSGIGETQYF. The CDR3 region has the DNA TGCGCCAGCAGCCCCTCCGGGATCGGGGAGACCCAGTACTTC.

This clone occurred once. The rearrangement joins TRBV7-2 to TRBJ2-5; 12 nucleotides line up with TRBD2. V shed 1 base and J 5 bases; nucleotides not matched to a gene: 8. The germline CDR1 and CDR2 sequences are SGHTA and FQGNSA. There are 17 residues in the CDR3. The CDR3 loop is CASSLGSLAGGGETQYF. As DNA, the CDR3 is TGTGCCAGCAGCTTAGGATCACTAGCGGGAGGCGGGGAGACCCAGTACTTC. The full variable domain, in which reference TRBV7-2 and TRBJ2-5 provide the parts outside the CDR3, is GAGVSQSPSNKVTEKGKDVELRCDPISGHTALYWYRQSLGQGLEFLIYFQGNSAPDKSGLPSDRFSAERTGGSVSTLTIQRTQQEDSAVYLCASSLGSLAGGGETQYFGPGTRLLVL.

The CDR3 spells CASSSQNSGRAQFF. The CDR3 DNA reads as TGTGCCAGCAGCTCACAGAATAGCGGGAGGGCCCAGTTCTTC. The J gene is TRBJ2-1, the V gene TRBV7-2; TRBD2 matches 11 bases. This CDR3 contains 14 residues. The germline CDR1 and CDR2 sequences are SGHTA and FQGNSA. V trimming: 4 bases; J trimming: 13 bases; junction bases outside the gene matches: 9.

The V gene is TRBV28, the J gene TRBJ1-5, with 7 bases that match TRBD1. The CDR3 runs 13 residues. Germline assignment: CDR1 MDHEN and CDR2 SYDVKM. The trim removed 7 bases at V and 4 bases at J, leaving 4 bases unmatched. The CDR3 coding sequence is TGTGCCAGCATTCAACAGGGGAATCAGCCCCAGCATTTT. This encodes CASIQQGNQPQHF.